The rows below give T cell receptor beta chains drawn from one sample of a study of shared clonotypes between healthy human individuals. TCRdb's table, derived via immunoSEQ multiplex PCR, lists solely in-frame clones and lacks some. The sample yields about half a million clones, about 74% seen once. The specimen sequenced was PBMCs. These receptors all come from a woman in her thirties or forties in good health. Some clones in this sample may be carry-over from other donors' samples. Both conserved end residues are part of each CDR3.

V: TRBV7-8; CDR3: CASSRSMHEQFF
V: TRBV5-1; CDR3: CASSLNAVVNTGELFF
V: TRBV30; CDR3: CAWRDRGGLKTQYF
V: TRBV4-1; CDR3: CASSQDRDIGNTIYF
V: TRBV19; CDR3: CASSAGQGIQPQHF
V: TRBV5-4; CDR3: CASSLKETNEKLFF
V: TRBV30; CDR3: CAWSVGANQPQHF
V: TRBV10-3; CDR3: CATSESYEQYF
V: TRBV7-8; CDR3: CASSLTGGYQPQHF
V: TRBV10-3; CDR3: CAISERPGRNTEAFF
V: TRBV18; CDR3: CASSPRTGGRTGELFF
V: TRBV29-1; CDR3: CSVTTGSPETQYF
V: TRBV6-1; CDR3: CASRALGRNTEAFF
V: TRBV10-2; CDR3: CASSDIAGGPYTQYF
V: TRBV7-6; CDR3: CASSRRTGNTEAFF
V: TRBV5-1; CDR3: CASSEPSADTQYF
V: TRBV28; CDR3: CASKRPNGNQPQHF